These 8 T cell receptor beta chains came from one sample sequenced in a study of human T cells and chemical hapten exposure. Specified time point: patch test 1, 2 weeks after DPC sensitization. Treatment: therapeutic diphenylcyclopropenone sensitization with weekly scalp DPC. Using its own MiXCR run on the RACE reads, TCRdb lists one record per CDR3 protein. The sample has 40,000 to 60,000 distinct CDR3 sequences, 9.3% seen once. The sample here was whole blood, taken in connection with sensitization to the hapten diphenylcyclopropenone (DPC). These receptors came from a woman aged 45-59 years with alopecia areata. Some clones in this sample may be carry-over from other donors' samples.

Comment on this clonotype: Compared with germline, one end of the junction differs, possibly owing to a read error. The chain uses TRBV6-5 and TRBJ2-5, with D uncertain. Per germline, CDR1 MNHEY and CDR2 SVGAGI. The CDR3 covers 11 residues. The CDR3: CARSRRETQYF. DNA of the CDR3: TGTGCCCGCAGTCGAAGGGAGACCCAGTACTTC.

This chain joins TRBV18 and TRBJ2-5; D unresolved. There are 14 residues in the CDR3. V shed 0 bases and J shed 3 bases, with 8 bases lying between them. Germline CDR1 KGHSH, CDR2 LQKENI. This CDR3 reads CASSPPITEETQYF. The CDR3, as DNA: TGTGCCAGCTCACCACCGATAACAGAAGAGACCCAGTACTTC.

The V call is TRBV27, the J call TRBJ1-6; D call uncertain. V shed 7 bases and J shed 9 bases, with 13 bases lying between them. Germline V CDR1 and CDR2: MNHEY, SMNVEV (reference sequence). The CDR3 runs to 13 residues. CDR3 amino acids: CASNQRTGSPLHF. CDR3 coding DNA: TGTGCCAGCAATCAACGAACGGGTTCACCCCTCCACTTT.

The table lists this clonotype with many counts. V gene TRBV7-2 combines with J gene TRBJ1-3; TRBD1 is a possible D gene (5 bases). Germline V gene sequence: CDR1 SGHTA, CDR2 FQGNSA. The CDR3 has 16 residues. Trimming removed 0 bases from V and 6 bases from J, with 15 bases in between. The CDR3 loop is CASSLAPGGGVNTIYF. CDR3 DNA sequence: TGTGCCAGCAGCTTAGCGCCGGGAGGAGGGGTAAACACCATATATTTT.

This clonotype has a count of ten or more. CDR3 region: CASSSGGAGSEAFF. The CDR3 nucleotides read TGTGCCAGTAGTTCTGGGGGGGCCGGCTCTGAAGCTTTCTTT. The genes are TRBV19 and TRBJ1-1; D possibly corresponds to TRBD1 (6 bases). Trimming removed 5 bases at V and 6 bases at J, with 16 bases between. Germline V lookup: CDR1 LNHDA, CDR2 SQIVND (reference sequence). The CDR3 is made up of 14 amino acids.

This clonotype occurred many times. The chain links TRBV6-5 to TRBJ1-5, with 7 bases aligning to TRBD1. The V segment lost 5 bases and the J segment 3 bases; nucleotides outside the gene matches: 7. CDR3 length: 15 residues. Per germline, CDR1 MNHEY and CDR2 SVGAGI. CDR3 in amino acids: CASSRQGGVNQPQHF. CDR3 DNA sequence: TGTGCCAGCAGTCGACAGGGAGGGGTCAATCAGCCCCAGCATTTT.

This clonotype has a count of ten or more. The CDR3, as DNA: TGTGCCAGCTCAACTACGGGACTCCCTACCGAGCAGTACTTC. Protein product: CASSTTGLPTEQYF. The rearrangement uses TRBV18 and TRBJ2-7, with D perhaps TRBD2 (6 bases). V was clipped by 5 bases and J by 6 bases, with 17 bases between them. The CDR3 is 14 amino acids. The germline V gene has CDR1 KGHSH and CDR2 LQKENI.

Many counts were recorded for this clonotype. The chain uses TRBV20-1 and TRBJ2-1; TRBD2 agrees at 9 bases. The V segment lost 0 bases and the J segment 8 bases; nucleotides outside the gene matches: 11. Germline V CDR1 and CDR2: DFQATT, SNEGSKA (reference sequence). CDR3 length equals 16 residues. The CDR3 DNA reads TGCAGTGCTAGAGATTTTGCGGGAGGGCCTGGTGATGAGCAGTTCTTC. Amino acids: CSARDFAGGPGDEQFF.